These 24 T cell receptor beta chains originate from one sample sequenced in a study of blood T cell repertoires in COVID-19. This table comes from immunoSEQ multiplex PCR, and its TCRdb copy is limited to in-frame clones, with some not included. Among a few hundred thousand clones, approximately 84% were seen once, and the ten largest hold 7.5% to 9%. Sequences were obtained from peripheral blood. These TCRs come from a human donor in a cohort sampled during active COVID-19.

The V call is TRBV6-5, the J call TRBJ2-1; no reliable D call. The CDR3 contains 13 residues. The V and J ends lost 7 bases and 7 bases respectively, with 14 bases between them. Germline V CDR1 and CDR2: MNHEY, SVGAGI. The CDR3 sequence: CASTLGFRNEQFF. DNA for the CDR3: TGTGCCAGCACCTTAGGATTCAGGAATGAGCAGTTCTTC.

This chain joins TRBV25-1 and TRBJ2-3; D gene uncertain. Germline-derived CDR1 and CDR2 are MGHDK and SYGVNS. With 8 bases removed from V and 6 bases from J, the gap between germline ends came to 9 bases. The CDR3 length is 11 residues. The DNA for the CDR3 is TGTGCCAGCGGGCCCCGGGATACGCAGTATTTT. Residues: CASGPRDTQYF.

This chain connects TRBV24-1 to TRBJ2-2, with TRBD1 matching 10 bases. Germline loops: CDR1 KGHDR, CDR2 SFDVKD. This CDR3 is built from 16 residues. V lost 4 bases to trimming and J lost 5 bases; unmatched junction nucleotides: 6. CDR3: CATSDRTGGKTGELFF. CDR3 nucleotides: TGTGCCACCAGTGACCGGACAGGGGGGAAAACCGGGGAGCTGTTTTTT.

The chain links TRBV6-1 to TRBJ1-5, with a tentative D call TRBD1 (5 bases). The CDR3 spans 19 residues. Germline V gene data show CDR1 as MNHNS and CDR2 as SASEGT. V was pared by 0 bases and J by 12 bases, with 30 bases between. The CDR3 here is CASSEAGRGDWWRGADQHF. As DNA, the CDR3 is TGTGCCAGCAGTGAAGCCGGGAGGGGAGATTGGTGGAGAGGGGCAGACCAGCATTTT.

This chain joins TRBV2 and TRBJ1-4; tentatively, D is TRBD1 (6 bases). CDR1 is SNHLY and CDR2 is FYNNEI in the germline V gene. This CDR3 is built from 16 residues. The V gene lost 3 bases and the J gene lost 0 bases, with 11 bases spanning the gap. The DNA for the CDR3 is TGTGCCAGCAGTGAGGGACATACGTCAACTAATGAAAAACTGTTTTTT. Its protein is CASSEGHTSTNEKLFF.

The rearrangement uses TRBV7-2 and TRBJ2-3, with TRBD2 matching over 12 bases. This CDR3 contains 16 residues. The V segment lost 1 base and the J segment 7 bases; nucleotides outside the gene matches: 6. Germline V gene data show CDR1 as SGHTA and CDR2 as FQGNSA. CDR3 coding DNA: TGTGCCAGCAGCTTAGGGGCTAGCGGGGGGGCTTATACGCAGTATTTT. It codes for CASSLGASGGAYTQYF.

The rearrangement links TRBV29-1 to TRBJ2-7; possible D gene TRBD2, 6 bases. Germline-derived CDR1 and CDR2 are SQVTM and ANQGSEA. The V gene lost 4 bases and the J gene lost 4 bases, with 11 bases spanning the gap. The CDR3 length is 12 residues. The CDR3, as DNA: TGCAGCGTTGTGGGGGGTGCGTACGAGCAGTACTTC. Protein product: CSVVGGAYEQYF.

This clone was seen once. The chain joins TRBV6-5 to TRBJ1-2, with 7 positions matching TRBD1. The CDR3 spans 13 residues. Losses at the gene ends were 8 bases for V and 6 bases for J; bases not matched to a gene: 9. The germline gives CDR1 MNHEY, CDR2 SVGAGI. CDR3 sequence (DNA): TGTGCCAGCGCCCGACAGGGTAGGGATGGCTACACCTTC. Translated: CASARQGRDGYTF.

The chain carries TRBV4-3 and TRBJ1-5, with no clear D. CDR1 LGHNA and CDR2 YSLEER come from the germline V gene. The CDR3 runs to 16 residues. V lost 0 bases and J lost 0, with 9 bases in between. The CDR3, as DNA: TGCGCCAGCAGCCAAGATCTCGCGGGTAGCAATCAGCCCCAGCATTTT. Translation: CASSQDLAGSNQPQHF.

This clone appeared once. This chain uses TRBV11-1 with TRBJ2-1, with 7 bases that match TRBD2. V lost 1 base to trimming and J lost 5 bases; unmatched junction nucleotides: 5. Germline lookup yields CDR1 SGHAT and CDR2 FQDESV (reference sequence). This CDR3 region has 15 residues. This CDR3 reads CASSLVLAANNEQFF. The CDR3 nucleotides read TGTGCCAGCAGCTTAGTTCTAGCGGCAAACAATGAGCAGTTCTTC.

The chain couples TRBV6-2 or TRBV6-3 to TRBJ2-3, with D tentatively TRBD1 (6 bases). Per germline, CDR1 MNHEY and CDR2 SVGEGT. This CDR3 region has 13 residues. V lost 6 bases to trimming and J lost 10 bases, with 17 bases between them. The CDR3 coding sequence is TGTGCCAGCAGCTCCTTGTTACAGGGATCGCAGTATTTT. It is translated as CASSSLLQGSQYF.

The CDR3 region is CASSLDGRGNSPLHF. CDR3 sequence (DNA): TGTGCCAGCAGCTTAGATGGCAGGGGCAATTCACCCCTCCACTTT. The genes are TRBV7-9 and TRBJ1-6; tentatively, D is TRBD1 (6 bases). The germline CDR1 and CDR2 sequences are SEHNR and FQNEAQ (reference sequence). The CDR3 runs 15 residues. V was cut by 1 base and J by 7 bases, with 11 bases left in between.

The genes are TRBV4-1 and TRBJ1-3, with a weak D call TRBD1 (6 bases). CDR3 length equals 14 residues. V lost 1 base and J 2 bases, leaving 6 bases between the germline ends. Germline V gives CDR1 MGHRA, CDR2 YSYEKL. The CDR3 coding sequence is TGCGCCAGCAGCCAAGGGACAGCTGGAAACACCATATATTTT. Residues: CASSQGTAGNTIYF.

This sequence joins TRBV2 and TRBJ2-5; 11 bases are shared with TRBD2. V gave up 4 bases and J gave up 10 bases; unmatched junction bases: 5. The CDR3 spans 13 residues. Germline assignment: CDR1 SNHLY and CDR2 FYNNEI. CDR3 nucleotides: TGTGCCAGCAGTGGACTAGCGGGGAAACTCCAGTACTTC. It specifies CASSGLAGKLQYF.

This chain uses TRBV6-5 with TRBJ2-7; a possible D gene is TRBD2 (6 bases). The germline gives CDR1 MNHEY, CDR2 SVGAGI. The V and J ends lost 1 base and 4 bases respectively, with 17 bases between them. This CDR3 spans 16 amino acids. In DNA form, the CDR3 reads TGTGCCAGCAGTTACTTCGGGACTTCCTTCACGTACGAGCAGTACTTC. Translated: CASSYFGTSFTYEQYF.

This chain connects TRBV5-1 to TRBJ1-1; TRBD1 matches 7 bases. This CDR3 region has 15 residues. V shed 4 bases, J shed 1 base, and the junction held 7 bases outside the gene matches. Germline V gene data show CDR1 as SGHRS and CDR2 as YFSETQ. The CDR3 reads CASSRGLLGNTEAFF. Here the CDR3 DNA reads TGCGCCAGCAGCAGGGGGCTATTAGGGAACACTGAAGCTTTCTTT.

This clone has more than one count but fewer than ten. V gene TRBV18 combines with J gene TRBJ2-7, with a weak D call TRBD1 (5 bases). The germline CDR1 and CDR2 sequences are KGHSH and LQKENI. With 9 bases removed from V and 3 bases from J, the gap between germline ends came to 15 bases. The length of the CDR3 is 13 residues. CDR3 region: CASRQTELYEQYF. The CDR3 region has the DNA TGTGCCAGTCGACAGACCGAACTCTACGAGCAGTACTTC.

The table lists this clone with a few counts. This chain links TRBV7-9 with TRBJ2-7, with 7 nucleotides matching TRBD1. The V segment lost 6 bases and the J segment 0 bases; nucleotides outside the gene matches: 5. The CDR3 is 14 amino acids. The germline V gene encodes CDR1 SEHNR and CDR2 FQNEAQ (reference sequence). This CDR3 reads CASRSQGSSYEQYF. The CDR3 coding sequence is TGTGCCAGCAGGTCACAGGGGAGCTCCTACGAGCAGTACTTC.

The genes are TRBV3-1 (or the pseudogene TRBV3-2) and TRBJ2-4; weak D call: TRBD1 (6 bases). The CDR3 is made up of 12 amino acids. Germline values: CDR1 LGHDT, CDR2 YNNKEL (reference sequence). Trimming took 4 bases from V and 7 from J, leaving 8 bases between them. The CDR3 sequence: CASSPDRNIQYF. CDR3 coding DNA: TGTGCCAGCAGCCCTGACAGGAACATTCAGTACTTC.

This clone has ten or more counts. The rearrangement joins TRBV11-2 to TRBJ2-7; 10 bases map to TRBD1. There are 15 residues in the CDR3. The ends lost 3 bases at V and 1 base at J; junction bases unmatched: 3. Germline CDR1 and CDR2: SGHAT and FQNNGV. The CDR3 loop reads CASSLGGQGSYEQYF. In DNA, the CDR3 is TGTGCCAGCAGCTTGGGGGGACAGGGGTCCTACGAGCAGTACTTC.

In its sample, this clone was seen many times. The chain couples TRBV5-6 to TRBJ2-7; D may be TRBD2 (5 bases). The CDR3 contains 13 residues. Deletions cut 4 bases from V and 4 bases from J, with 12 bases between. Germline CDR1 and CDR2: SGHDT and YYEEEE. The CDR3 is CASSTWTGYEQYF. The CDR3 coding sequence is TGTGCCAGCAGCACATGGACGGGGTACGAGCAGTACTTC.

J is TRBJ2-5 and V is TRBV18; a weak D match, TRBD2 (6 bases). Germline V gene sequence: CDR1 KGHSH, CDR2 LQKENI. The CDR3 consists of 17 residues. The germline V and J ends were trimmed by 1 base and 0 bases, with 15 bases remaining between them. The CDR3 sequence is CASSPRGVGTYQETQYF. DNA of the CDR3: TGTGCCAGCTCACCACGGGGGGTCGGAACGTACCAAGAGACCCAGTACTTC. The whole variable domain, remainder taken from reference TRBV18 and TRBJ2-5, is NAGVMQNPRHLVRRRGQEARLRCSPMKGHSHVYWYRQLPEEGLKFMVYLQKENIIDESGMPKERFSAEFPKEGPSILRIQQVVRGDSAAYFCASSPRGVGTYQETQYFGPGTRLLVL.

The chain couples TRBV10-2 to TRBJ2-1, with D possibly being TRBD1 (5 bases). Germline loops: CDR1 WSHSY, CDR2 SAAADI. This CDR3 is built from 12 residues. V lost 2 bases to trimming and J lost 7 bases, with 6 bases between them. CDR3 nucleotide sequence: TGCGCCAGCAGTGAGAGGGGAAATGAGCAGTTCTTC. It specifies CASSERGNEQFF.

The J gene is TRBJ2-5, the V gene TRBV2; TRBD2 matches 11 bases. Looked up from germline, CDR1 is SNHLY and CDR2 is FYNNEI. This CDR3 region has 15 residues. V lost 2 bases, J lost 5 bases, and 4 bases stayed unmatched. The CDR3 sequence is CASSETSGRGETQYF. CDR3 sequence (DNA): TGTGCCAGCAGTGAAACTAGCGGGAGAGGCGAGACCCAGTACTTC.